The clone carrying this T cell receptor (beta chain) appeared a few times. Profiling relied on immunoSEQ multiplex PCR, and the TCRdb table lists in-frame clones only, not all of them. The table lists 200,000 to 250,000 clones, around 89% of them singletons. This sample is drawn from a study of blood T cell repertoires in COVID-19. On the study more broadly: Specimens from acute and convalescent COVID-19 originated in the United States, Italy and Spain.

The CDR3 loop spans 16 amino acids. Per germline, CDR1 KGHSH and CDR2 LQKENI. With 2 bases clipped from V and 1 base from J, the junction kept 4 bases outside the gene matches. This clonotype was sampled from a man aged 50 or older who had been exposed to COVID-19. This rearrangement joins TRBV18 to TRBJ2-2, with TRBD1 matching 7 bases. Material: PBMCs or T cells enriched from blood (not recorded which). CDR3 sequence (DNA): TGTGCCAGCTCACCAAGGGGACAGCAGAACACCGGGGAGCTGTTTTTT. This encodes CASSPRGQQNTGELFF.